This T cell receptor (beta chain) stems from a study of T-cell reconstitution after alpha-beta-depleted transplantation in children listed by TCRdb under 2016. Some background on the complete study: The study quantitatively tracked T-cell immune reconstitution after TCRalphabeta/CD19-depleted allogeneic hematopoietic cell transplantation in children using TCR repertoire profiling.

The CDR3 runs 17 amino acids, cysteine and phenylalanine included. Only CDR3 DNA remains: 51 bases, in frame from the first base. CDR1 and CDR2 are drawn from the germline V gene: MGHRA, YSYEKL. Trimming removed 0 bases from V and 4 bases from J; the gene matches leave 9 bases unexplained. Library preparation employed PCR. For sequencing, an Illumina HiSeq 2500 was employed. TCR libraries were prepared with molecular barcoding, using unique molecular identifiers to normalize TCRbeta repertoire quantification. TCRdb trimmed public reads at Q25 via fastp, called clones via MiXCR and kept in-frame beta chains. CDR3 protein sequences are deduplicated, and each keeps its most common genes and DNA. The sample includes over 150,000 distinct CDR3 sequences, with around 10% observed a single time. Of the sample, around 13% is held by the ten largest clones. This clonotype was seen ten or more times. No antigen is known for it. No much larger clone is present one base from it, and per-base qualities are unavailable.

On the study overall, not on this receptor specifically: Apparently early alphabetaT-cell count recovery about two months after transplant reportedly relied on only several hundred rapidly expanded clones derived from non-depleted graft cells. In some patients, the high TCRbeta diversity seen at day 60 was put down to recipient T cells and intrathymic progenitors that had survived conditioning. Hyperexpanded clone frequencies declined over subsequent months; after one year, T-cell counts and TCRbeta diversity were mostly attributed to newly produced T cells.

Per the publication, the treatment or condition label means: allogeneic hematopoietic cell transplantation with graft depleted of TCRalphabeta T cells and CD19 B cells. TCRalphabeta/CD19-depleted allogeneic hematopoietic cell grafts were given to the transplant recipients, all of whom were children. This TCR derives from a boy between 2 and 15 years old with acute myeloid leukemia, due to receive a stem cell transplant. The sequenced sample was PBMCs, obtained before TCRalphabeta/CD19-depleted stem cell transplant. The rearrangement combines TRBV4-1 with TRBJ2-5; 9 central nucleotides agree with TRBD1. The sequenced DNA is TGCGCCAGCAGCCAAGATCCTTTGGGGACAGGGATAGAGACCCAGTACTTC. Its protein product is CASSQDPLGTGIETQYF.